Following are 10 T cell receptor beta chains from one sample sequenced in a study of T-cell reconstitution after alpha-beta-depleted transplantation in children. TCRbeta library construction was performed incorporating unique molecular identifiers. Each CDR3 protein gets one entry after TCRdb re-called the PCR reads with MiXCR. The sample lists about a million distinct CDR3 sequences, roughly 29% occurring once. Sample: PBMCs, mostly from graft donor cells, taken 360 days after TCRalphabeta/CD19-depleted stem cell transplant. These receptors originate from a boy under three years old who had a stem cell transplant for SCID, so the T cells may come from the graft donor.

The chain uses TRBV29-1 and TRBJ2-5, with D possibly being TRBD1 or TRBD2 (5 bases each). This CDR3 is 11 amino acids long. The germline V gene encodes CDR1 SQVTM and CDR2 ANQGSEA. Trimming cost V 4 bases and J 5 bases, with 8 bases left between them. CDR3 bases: TGCAGCGTTGTCAGGGACGAGACCCAGTACTTC. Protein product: CSVVRDETQYF.

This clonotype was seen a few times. This CDR3 is CSASHSVMNTEAFF. DNA for the CDR3: TGCAGTGCTAGTCACAGTGTAATGAACACTGAAGCTTTCTTT. This chain connects TRBV20-1 to TRBJ1-1; no reliable D call. The CDR3 length is 14 residues. V was shortened by 3 bases and J by 0 bases, with 11 bases between the two germline ends. The germline CDR1 and CDR2 sequences are DFQATT and SNEGSKA (reference sequence).

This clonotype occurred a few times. The chain's CDR3 is CASSPERQGSSPLHF. The CDR3 DNA is TGTGCCAGCAGCCCGGAGCGTCAGGGTAGTTCACCCCTCCACTTT. The gene calls are TRBV7-3 and TRBJ1-6, with D maybe TRBD1 (5 bases). Trimming took 5 bases from V and 9 from J, leaving 17 bases between them. This CDR3 is 15 amino acids long. Germline lookup yields CDR1 SGHTA and CDR2 FQGTGA.

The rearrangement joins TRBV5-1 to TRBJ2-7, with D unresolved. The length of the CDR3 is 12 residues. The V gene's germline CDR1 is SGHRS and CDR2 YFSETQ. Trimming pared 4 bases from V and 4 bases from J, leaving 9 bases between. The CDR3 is CASSSIWYEQYF. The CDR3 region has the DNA TGCGCCAGCAGCAGTATATGGTACGAGCAGTACTTC.

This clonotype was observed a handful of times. The CDR3 loop reads CASSGGTDNSPLHF. Written as DNA, the CDR3 is TGCGCCAGCAGCGGAGGGACAGACAATTCACCCCTCCACTTT. This chain joins TRBV5-1 and TRBJ1-6, with 7 bases lining up with TRBD1. This CDR3 contains 14 residues. The J segment lost 7 bases and the V segment lost 4 bases, leaving 5 bases of the junction unmatched. From germline, CDR1 is SGHRS and CDR2 YFSETQ.

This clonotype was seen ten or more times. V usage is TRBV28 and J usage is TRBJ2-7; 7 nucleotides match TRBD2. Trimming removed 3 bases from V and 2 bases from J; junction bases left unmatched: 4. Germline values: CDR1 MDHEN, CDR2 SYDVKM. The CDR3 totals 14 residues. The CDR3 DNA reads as TGTGCCAGCAGTTTCGGGGGGTTCCCCTACGAGCAGTACTTC. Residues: CASSFGGFPYEQYF.

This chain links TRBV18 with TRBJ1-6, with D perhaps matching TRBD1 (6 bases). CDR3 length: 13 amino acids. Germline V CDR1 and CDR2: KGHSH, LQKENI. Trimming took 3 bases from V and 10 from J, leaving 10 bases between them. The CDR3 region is CASSPDSSSPLHF. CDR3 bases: TGTGCCAGCTCACCGGACAGCTCCTCACCCCTCCACTTT.

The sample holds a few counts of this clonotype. CDR3 in amino acids: CASRQQGAGEKLFF. The DNA of the CDR3 is TGTGCCAGCAGGCAACAGGGGGCTGGTGAAAAACTGTTTTTT. V usage is TRBV3-1 and J usage is TRBJ1-4; 9 bases are shared with TRBD1. The CDR3 totals 14 residues. From germline, CDR1 is LGHDT and CDR2 YNNKEL (reference sequence). The junction had 6 bases not matched to a gene; V was cut back by 6 bases and J by 7 bases. The complete variable domain, with remaining parts taken from reference TRBV3-1 and TRBJ1-4, reads DTAVSQTPKYLVTQMGNDKSIKCEQNLGHDTMYWYKQDSKKFLKIMFSYNNKELIINETVPNRFSPKSPDKAHLNLHINSLELGDSAVYFCASRQQGAGEKLFFGSGTQLSVL.

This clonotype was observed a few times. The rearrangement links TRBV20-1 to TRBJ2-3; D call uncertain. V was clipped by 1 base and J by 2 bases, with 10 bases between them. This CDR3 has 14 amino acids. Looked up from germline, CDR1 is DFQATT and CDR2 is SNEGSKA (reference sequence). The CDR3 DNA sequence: TGCAGTGCTAGAGGCAGGCCGCCCACAGATACGCAGTATTTT. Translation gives CSARGRPPTDTQYF.

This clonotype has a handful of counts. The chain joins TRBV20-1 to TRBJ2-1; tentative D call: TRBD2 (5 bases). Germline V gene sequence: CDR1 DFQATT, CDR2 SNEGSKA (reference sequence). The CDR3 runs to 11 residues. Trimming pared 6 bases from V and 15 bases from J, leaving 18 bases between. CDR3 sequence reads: CSAGLGRGRFF. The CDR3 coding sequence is TGCAGTGCCGGACTCGGGCGAGGTCGGTTCTTC.